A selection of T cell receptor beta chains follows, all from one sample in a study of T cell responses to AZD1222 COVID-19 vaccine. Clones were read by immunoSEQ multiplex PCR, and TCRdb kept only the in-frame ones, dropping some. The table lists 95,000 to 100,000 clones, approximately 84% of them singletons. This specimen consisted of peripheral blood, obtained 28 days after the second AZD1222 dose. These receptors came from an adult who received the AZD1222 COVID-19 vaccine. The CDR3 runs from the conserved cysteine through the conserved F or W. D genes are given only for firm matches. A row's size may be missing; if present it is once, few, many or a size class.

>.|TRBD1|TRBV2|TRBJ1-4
TGTGCCAGCAGTGGGGGACAGCTGCTATATGAAAAACTGTTTTTT
CASSGGQLLYEKLFF
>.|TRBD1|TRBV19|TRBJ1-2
TGTGCCAGTAGTATAGTAGTCGGGACAGTCCTCTATGGCTACACCTTC
CASSIVVGTVLYGYTF
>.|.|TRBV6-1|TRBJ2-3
TGTGCCAGCAGGGAAGAGGTAACAGATACGCAGTATTTT
CASREEVTDTQYF
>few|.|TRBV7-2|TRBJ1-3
TGTGCCAGCAGCTCTGCCGGAATTTCTGGAAACACCATATATTTT
CASSSAGISGNTIYF
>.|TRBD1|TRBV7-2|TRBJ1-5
TGTGCCAGCAGCCCGTGGACAGGGCGAGGCAATCAGCCCCAGCATTTT
CASSPWTGRGNQPQHF
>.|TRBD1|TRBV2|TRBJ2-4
TGTGCCAGCAGTGAAAAGGGGGCCGGGAAAAACATTCAGTACTTC
CASSEKGAGKNIQYF
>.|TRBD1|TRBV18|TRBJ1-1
TGTGCCAGCTCAAGGACAGGGTACGACACTGAAGCTTTCTTT
CASSRTGYDTEAFF
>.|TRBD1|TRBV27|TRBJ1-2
TGTGCCAGCAGACGAGACGGGACAGGTTTTCTCTATGGCTACACCTTC
CASRRDGTGFLYGYTF
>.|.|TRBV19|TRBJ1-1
TGTGCCAGTAGTAAGGCGATGACCACTGAAGCTTTCTTT
CASSKAMTTEAFF
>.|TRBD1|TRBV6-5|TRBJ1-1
TGTGCCAGCAGAGTGATACAGGGGGCGGGAGCTTTCTTT
CASRVIQGAGAFF
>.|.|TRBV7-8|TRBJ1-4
TGTGCCAGCAGCTTACAGTATAATGAAAAACTGTTTTTT
CASSLQYNEKLFF
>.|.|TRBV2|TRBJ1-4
TGTGCCAGCAGTGTCCAAGACGTTGGCGGAAAACTGTTTTTT
CASSVQDVGGKLFF
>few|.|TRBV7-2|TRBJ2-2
TGTGCCAGCAGCTCGACAGCCTTAACCGGGGAGCTGTTTTTT
CASSSTALTGELFF
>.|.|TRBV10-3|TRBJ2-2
TGTGCCATCAGTGACGGTCCCGGGGAGCTGTTTTTT
CAISDGPGELFF
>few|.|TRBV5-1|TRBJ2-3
TGCGCCAGCAGCTCAAGAACTACTAGCACAGATACGCAGTATTTT
CASSSRTTSTDTQYF
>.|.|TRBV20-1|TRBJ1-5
TGCAGTGCTAGTCCCGGACCTCAGCCCCAGCATTTT
CSASPGPQPQHF
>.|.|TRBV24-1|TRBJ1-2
TGTGCCACCAGCACTATCCATGGCTACACCTTC
CATSTIHGYTF
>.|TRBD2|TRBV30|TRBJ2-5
TGTGCCTGGACTAGCGGGGGAACACAAGAGACCCAGTACTTC
CAWTSGGTQETQYF
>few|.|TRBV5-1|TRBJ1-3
TGCGCCAGCAGCCAAGGGGCCCACTCTGGAAACACCATATATTTT
CASSQGAHSGNTIYF
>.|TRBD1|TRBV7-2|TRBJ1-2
TGTGCCAGCAGCTTACAATTCGGACAGGGGATTTATGGCTACACCTTC
CASSLQFGQGIYGYTF
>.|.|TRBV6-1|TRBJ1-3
TGTGCCAGCAGTGAAGGAAACACCATATATTTT
CASSEGNTIYF
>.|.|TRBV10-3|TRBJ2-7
TGTGCCATCAGCCCAGTTACCTACGAGCAGTACTTC
CAISPVTYEQYF
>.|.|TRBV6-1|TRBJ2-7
TGTGCCAGCAGTGAGGGGCAGGGGTTATACGAGCAGTACTTC
CASSEGQGLYEQYF
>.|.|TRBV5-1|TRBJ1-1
TGCGCCAGCAGCTTGGGGGGCCGGAATACTGAAGCTTTCTTT
CASSLGGRNTEAFF
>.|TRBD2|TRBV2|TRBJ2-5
TGTGCCAGCAACGGACTAGCGGGGCGAGAGACCCAGTACTTC
CASNGLAGRETQYF
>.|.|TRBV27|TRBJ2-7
TGTGCCAGCCGGTCGGGGGCAGGGTGGGACGAGCAGTACTTC
CASRSGAGWDEQYF
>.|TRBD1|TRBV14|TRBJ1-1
TGTGCCAGCAGCCAAGGTCCAGGGGGCACTGAAGCTTTCTTT
CASSQGPGGTEAFF
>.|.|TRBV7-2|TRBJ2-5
TGTGCCAGCAGCTCCCAGGGGTTGGGAGAGACCCAGTACTTC
CASSSQGLGETQYF